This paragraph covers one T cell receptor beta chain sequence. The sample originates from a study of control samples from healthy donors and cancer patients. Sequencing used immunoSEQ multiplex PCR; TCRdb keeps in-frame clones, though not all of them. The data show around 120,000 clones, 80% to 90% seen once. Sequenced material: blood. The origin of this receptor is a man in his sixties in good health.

The CDR3, as DNA: TGTGCCAGCAGTGCAGGGGTCCCCTATGGCTACACCTTC. This gives the protein CASSAGVPYGYTF. The V and J genes are TRBV2 and TRBJ1-2, with TRBD1 as a possible D gene (6 bases). The CDR3 length is 13 residues. Trimming shortened V by 4 bases and J by 4 bases, and 10 bases separated the two germline ends. In germline, CDR1 is SNHLY, CDR2 FYNNEI.